Included here is one TCR beta chain sequence, with context. Trimming cost V 4 bases and J 2 bases, with 11 bases left between them. From germline, CDR1 is MNHEY and CDR2 SVGAGI. The CDR3 length is 14 residues. The data are from a study of blood T cell repertoires in COVID-19. As handled by the study authors: Estimated nucleated cell counts came from reference gene primer amplification. The method was immunoSEQ multiplex PCR; TCRdb's version includes in-frame clones alone and lacks a portion of them. V and J calls and clone size are those listed in that table; D and trimming were worked out from the DNA. Counted here are some 130,000 clones, around 81% occurring once; the ten biggest clones make up roughly 10%.

V gene TRBV6-5 combines with J gene TRBJ2-5; TRBD1 is a possible D gene (5 bases). Sequencing was done on a sample of peripheral blood. The receptor was derived from a man aged 40-55 years with active or convalescent COVID-19. In nucleotides, the CDR3 is TGTGCCAGCAGTTCGACAGACTCACAAGAGACCCAGTACTTC. Encoded protein: CASSSTDSQETQYF.